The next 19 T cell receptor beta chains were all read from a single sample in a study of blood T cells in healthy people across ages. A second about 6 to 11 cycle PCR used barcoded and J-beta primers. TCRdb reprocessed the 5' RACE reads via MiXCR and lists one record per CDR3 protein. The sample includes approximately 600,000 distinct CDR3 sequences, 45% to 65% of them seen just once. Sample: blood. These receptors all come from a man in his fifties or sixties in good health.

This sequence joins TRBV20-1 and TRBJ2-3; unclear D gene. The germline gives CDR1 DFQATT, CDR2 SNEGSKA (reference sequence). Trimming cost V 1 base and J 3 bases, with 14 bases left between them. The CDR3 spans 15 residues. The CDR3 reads CSARAPVISTDTQYF. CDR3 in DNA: TGCAGTGCTAGAGCACCCGTTATTAGTACAGATACGCAGTATTTT.

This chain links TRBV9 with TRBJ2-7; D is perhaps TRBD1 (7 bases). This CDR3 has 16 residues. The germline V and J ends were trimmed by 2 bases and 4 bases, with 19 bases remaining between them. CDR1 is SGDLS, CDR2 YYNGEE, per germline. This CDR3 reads CASSVDPRDRLYEQYF. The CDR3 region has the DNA TGTGCCAGCAGCGTCGACCCGCGGGACAGACTATACGAGCAGTACTTC.

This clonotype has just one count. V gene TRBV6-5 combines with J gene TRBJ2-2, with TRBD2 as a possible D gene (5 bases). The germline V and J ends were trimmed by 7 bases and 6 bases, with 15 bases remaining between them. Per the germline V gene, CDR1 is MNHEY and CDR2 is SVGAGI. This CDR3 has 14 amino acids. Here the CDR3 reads CASKGPPRAGELFF. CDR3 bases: TGTGCCAGCAAAGGACCCCCGAGGGCCGGGGAGCTGTTTTTT.

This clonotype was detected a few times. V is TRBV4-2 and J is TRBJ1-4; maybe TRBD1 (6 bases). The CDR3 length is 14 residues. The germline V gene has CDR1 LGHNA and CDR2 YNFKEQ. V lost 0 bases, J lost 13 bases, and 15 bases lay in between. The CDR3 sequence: CASSQEGQRTGLFF. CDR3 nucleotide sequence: TGTGCCAGCAGCCAAGAAGGACAGAGGACTGGACTGTTTTTT.

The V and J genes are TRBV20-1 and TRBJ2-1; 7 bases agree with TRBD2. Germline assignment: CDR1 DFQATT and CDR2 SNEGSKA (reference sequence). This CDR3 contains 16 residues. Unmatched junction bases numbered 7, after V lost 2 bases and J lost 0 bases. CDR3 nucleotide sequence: TGCAGTGCTAGACTCCCCGGGGGGAGCTCCTACAATGAGCAGTTCTTC. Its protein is CSARLPGGSSYNEQFF.

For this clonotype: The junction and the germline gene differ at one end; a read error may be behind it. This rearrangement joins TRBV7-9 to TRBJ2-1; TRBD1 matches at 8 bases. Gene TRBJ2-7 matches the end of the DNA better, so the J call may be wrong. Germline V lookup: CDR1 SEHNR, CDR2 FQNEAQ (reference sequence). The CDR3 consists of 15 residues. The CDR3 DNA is TGTACCAGCAGCTCACAGGGGGGCGAGAGCTACGAGCAGTACTTC. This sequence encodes CTSSSQGGESYEQYF.

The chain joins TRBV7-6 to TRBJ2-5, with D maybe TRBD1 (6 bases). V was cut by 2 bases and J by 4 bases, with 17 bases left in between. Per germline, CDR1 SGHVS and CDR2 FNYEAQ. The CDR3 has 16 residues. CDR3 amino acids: CASSLFPGEDSETQYF. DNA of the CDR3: TGTGCCAGCAGCTTATTCCCAGGGGAAGACTCAGAGACCCAGTACTTC.

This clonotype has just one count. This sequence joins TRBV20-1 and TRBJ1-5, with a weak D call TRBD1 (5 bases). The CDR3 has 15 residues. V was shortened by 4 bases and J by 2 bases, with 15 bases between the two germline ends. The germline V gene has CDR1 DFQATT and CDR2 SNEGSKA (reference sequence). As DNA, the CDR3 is TGCAGTGCTACGAGACAGAATTTCCGCAATCAGCCCCAGCATTTT. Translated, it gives CSATRQNFRNQPQHF.

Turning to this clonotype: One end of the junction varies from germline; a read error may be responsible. CDR3: CSARWYSYDEQFF. CDR3 DNA: TGCAGCGCCCGATGGTACTCCTACGATGAGCAGTTCTTC. This sequence joins TRBV29-1 and TRBJ2-1; D is undetermined. Germline values: CDR1 SQVTM, CDR2 ANQGSEA. This CDR3 has 13 amino acids.

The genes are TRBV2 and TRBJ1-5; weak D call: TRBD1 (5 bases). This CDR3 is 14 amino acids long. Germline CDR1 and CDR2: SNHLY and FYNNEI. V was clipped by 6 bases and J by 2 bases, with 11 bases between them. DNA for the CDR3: TGTGCCAGCAGCTCCGACAGACGCAATCAGCCCCAGCATTTT. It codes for CASSSDRRNQPQHF. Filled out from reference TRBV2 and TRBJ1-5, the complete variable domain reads EPEVTQTPSHQVTQMGQEVILRCVPISNHLYFYWYRQILGQKVEFLVSFYNNEISEKSEIFDDQFSVERPDGSNFTLKIRSTKLEDSAMYFCASSSDRRNQPQHFGDGTRLSIL.

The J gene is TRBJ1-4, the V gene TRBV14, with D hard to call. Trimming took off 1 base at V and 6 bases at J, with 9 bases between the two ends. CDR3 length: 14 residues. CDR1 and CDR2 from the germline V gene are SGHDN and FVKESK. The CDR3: CASSQVGMYEKLFF. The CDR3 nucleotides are TGTGCCAGCAGCCAAGTGGGGATGTATGAAAAACTGTTTTTT. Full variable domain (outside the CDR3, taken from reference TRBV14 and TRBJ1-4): EAGVTQFPSHSVIEKGQTVTLRCDPISGHDNLYWYRRVMGKEIKFLLHFVKESKQDESGMPNNRFLAERTGGTYSTLKVQPAELEDSGVYFCASSQVGMYEKLFFGSGTQLSVL.

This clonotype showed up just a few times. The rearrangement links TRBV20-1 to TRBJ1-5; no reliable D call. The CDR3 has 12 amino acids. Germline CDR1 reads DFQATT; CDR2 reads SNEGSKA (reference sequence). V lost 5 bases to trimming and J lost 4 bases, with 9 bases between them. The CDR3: CSAAGLNQPQHF. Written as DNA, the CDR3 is TGCAGTGCTGCGGGCCTTAATCAGCCCCAGCATTTT.

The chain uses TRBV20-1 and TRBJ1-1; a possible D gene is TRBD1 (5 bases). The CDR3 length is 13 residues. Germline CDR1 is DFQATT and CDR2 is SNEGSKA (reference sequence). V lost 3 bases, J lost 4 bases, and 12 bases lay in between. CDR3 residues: CSARGVGGTEAFF. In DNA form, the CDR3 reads TGCAGTGCTAGGGGGGTCGGGGGCACTGAAGCTTTCTTT.

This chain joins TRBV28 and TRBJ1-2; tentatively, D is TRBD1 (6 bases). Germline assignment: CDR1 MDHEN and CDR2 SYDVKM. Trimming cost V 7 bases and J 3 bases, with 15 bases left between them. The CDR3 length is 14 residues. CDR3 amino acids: CASIQRGRHYGYTF. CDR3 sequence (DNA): TGTGCCAGCATTCAAAGGGGGAGGCACTATGGCTACACCTTC.

This CDR3 is CASGGGSPQETQYF. The CDR3 coding sequence is TGTGCCAGCGGCGGGGGGAGTCCCCAAGAGACCCAGTACTTC. This sequence joins TRBV28 and TRBJ2-5; 8 positions match TRBD2. The CDR3 sequence is 14 residues long. CDR1 MDHEN and CDR2 SYDVKM come from the germline V gene. The ends lost 8 bases at V and 1 base at J; junction bases unmatched: 6.

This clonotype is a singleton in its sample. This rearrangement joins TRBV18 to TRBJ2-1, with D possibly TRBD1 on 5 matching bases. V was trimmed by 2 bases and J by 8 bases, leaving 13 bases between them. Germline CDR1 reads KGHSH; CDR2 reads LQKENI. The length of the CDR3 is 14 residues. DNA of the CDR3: TGTGCCAGCTCACCATCCAGGGCTAGGGATGAGCAGTTCTTC. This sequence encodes CASSPSRARDEQFF.

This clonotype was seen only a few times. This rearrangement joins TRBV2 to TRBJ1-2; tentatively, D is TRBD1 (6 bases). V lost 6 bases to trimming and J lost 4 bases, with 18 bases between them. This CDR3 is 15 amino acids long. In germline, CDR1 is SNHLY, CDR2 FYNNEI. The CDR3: CASSVVTTGTYGYTF. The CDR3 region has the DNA TGTGCCAGCAGCGTGGTTACGACAGGAACCTATGGCTACACCTTC.

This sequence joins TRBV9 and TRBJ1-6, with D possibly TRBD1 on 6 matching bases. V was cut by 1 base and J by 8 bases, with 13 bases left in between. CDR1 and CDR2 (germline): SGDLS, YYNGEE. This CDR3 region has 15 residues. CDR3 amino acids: CASSVSQGGDSPLHF. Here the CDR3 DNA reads TGTGCCAGCAGCGTATCACAGGGAGGGGATTCACCCCTCCACTTT.

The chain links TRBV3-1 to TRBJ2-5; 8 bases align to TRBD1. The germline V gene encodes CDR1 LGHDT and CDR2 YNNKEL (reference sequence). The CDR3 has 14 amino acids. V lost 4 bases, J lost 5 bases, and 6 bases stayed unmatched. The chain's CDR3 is CASSLQGAKETQYF. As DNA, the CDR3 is TGTGCCAGCAGCCTGCAGGGGGCGAAGGAGACCCAGTACTTC.